The 29 T cell receptor beta chains listed next were all sequenced from one sample in a study of blood T cell repertoires in COVID-19. Method: immunoSEQ multiplex PCR; TCRdb's copy keeps in-frame clones and lacks some. The table has 300,000 to 350,000 clones, roughly 87% seen once. Sequencing was carried out using PBMCs or T cells enriched from blood (not recorded which). The source is a woman under 30 who had recovered from COVID-19.

The V call is TRBV28, the J call TRBJ2-3; 8 bases align to TRBD1. The CDR3 consists of 18 residues. The V and J ends lost 6 bases and 0 bases, in that order; junction bases with no gene match: 14. CDR1 and CDR2 from the germline V gene are MDHEN and SYDVKM. The CDR3 reads CASRLHTGGSPSTDTQYF. CDR3 coding DNA: TGTGCCAGCAGGCTACACACAGGGGGGAGCCCTAGCACAGATACGCAGTATTTT.

This chain joins TRBV5-5 and TRBJ2-5; 9 positions match TRBD1. V lost 1 base to trimming and J lost 5 bases; unmatched junction nucleotides: 3. The germline V gene has CDR1 SGHKS and CDR2 YYEKEE (reference sequence). This CDR3 contains 14 residues. CDR3 protein: CASSLHGQGETQYF. The CDR3 coding sequence is TGTGCCAGCAGCTTGCACGGACAGGGGGAGACCCAGTACTTC.

The genes are TRBV12-3 or TRBV12-4 and TRBJ2-5; D remains unclear. V dropped 6 bases and J dropped 5 bases, with 7 bases sitting between them. This CDR3 is built from 11 residues. The CDR3 loop is CASSTRETQYF. The CDR3 nucleotides read TGTGCCAGCAGCACGCGGGAGACCCAGTACTTC.

V gene TRBV28 combines with J gene TRBJ1-4; TRBD1 matches 7 bases. V dropped 6 bases and J dropped 5; count of bases not matched to a gene: 9. The germline V gene encodes CDR1 MDHEN and CDR2 SYDVKM. This CDR3 has 15 residues. The CDR3 nucleotides read TGTGCCAGCAGCACCGAGGGGGCCATAAATGAAAAACTGTTTTTT. It encodes CASSTEGAINEKLFF. The whole variable domain, remainder taken from reference TRBV28 and TRBJ1-4, is DVKVTQSSRYLVKRTGEKVFLECVQDMDHENMFWYRQDPGLGLRLIYFSYDVKMKEKGDIPEGYSVSREKKERFSLILESASTNQTSMYLCASSTEGAINEKLFFGSGTQLSVL.

The V gene is TRBV28, the J gene TRBJ1-3; unclear D gene. The germline V gene has CDR1 MDHEN and CDR2 SYDVKM. Trimming left V 6 bases short and J 5 bases short, with 11 bases between. This CDR3 is 13 amino acids long. CDR3 bases: TGTGCCAGCAGGGGCTTGTCGAGAAACACCATATATTTT. Protein sequence: CASRGLSRNTIYF.

The genes are TRBV12-5 and TRBJ1-1; weak D call: TRBD1 (5 bases). This CDR3 contains 14 residues. Germline V gives CDR1 LGHNT, CDR2 FRNRAP. The V and J ends lost 5 bases and 11 bases respectively, with 21 bases between them. CDR3 loop: CASGSSRRGGGAFF. In DNA form, the CDR3 reads TGTGCTAGTGGTAGCAGCCGGAGGGGCGGAGGGGCTTTCTTT.

This sequence joins TRBV5-1 and TRBJ1-1; a possible D gene is TRBD1 (6 bases). The V end lost 4 bases, the J end lost 4 bases, and 17 bases lay between the germline ends. This CDR3 has 15 amino acids. In germline, CDR1 is SGHRS, CDR2 YFSETQ. The CDR3: CASSPDRYWGTEAFF. The CDR3 nucleotides are TGCGCCAGCAGCCCCGACAGGTATTGGGGCACTGAAGCTTTCTTT.

The chain couples TRBV15 to TRBJ1-4; 11 positions agree with TRBD1. Germline values: CDR1 LNHNV, CDR2 YYDKDF (reference sequence). This CDR3 is built from 16 residues. The junction had 5 bases not matched to a gene; V was cut back by 0 bases and J by 8 bases. CDR3 DNA sequence: TGTGCCACCAGCAGAGATTCGGGGACAGGGGGAGAAAAACTGTTTTTT. Translating it yields CATSRDSGTGGEKLFF.

V is TRBV19 and J is TRBJ2-4; possibly TRBD2 for D (7 bases). The germline V and J ends were trimmed by 8 bases and 1 base, with 30 bases remaining between them. Looked up from germline, CDR1 is LNHDA and CDR2 is SQIVND (reference sequence). The CDR3 runs 20 residues. The CDR3 protein is CASYLWGGPFRRRAKNIQYF. In nucleotides, the CDR3 is TGTGCCAGTTACCTCTGGGGGGGGCCCTTTCGCCGTAGGGCCAAAAACATTCAGTACTTC.

This clone appeared a single time. V gene TRBV2 combines with J gene TRBJ1-6, with D perhaps TRBD1 (6 bases). This CDR3 has 16 residues. Germline CDR1 SNHLY, CDR2 FYNNEI. V was shortened by 4 bases and J by 10 bases, with 20 bases between the two germline ends. As DNA, the CDR3 is TGTGCCAGCAGTGGGGGCAGGGGAGATTCAAGGTCACCCCTCCACTTT. Residues: CASSGGRGDSRSPLHF. Full variable domain (outside the CDR3, taken from reference TRBV2 and TRBJ1-6): EPEVTQTPSHQVTQMGQEVILRCVPISNHLYFYWYRQILGQKVEFLVSFYNNEISEKSEIFDDQFSVERPDGSNFTLKIRSTKLEDSAMYFCASSGGRGDSRSPLHFGNGTRLTVT.

The chain couples TRBV25-1 to TRBJ1-2, with TRBD1 identical over 9 bases. V shed 5 bases and J 4 bases; nucleotides not matched to a gene: 5. CDR1 is MGHDK and CDR2 is SYGVNS in the germline V gene. The CDR3 has 14 amino acids. CDR3 sequence reads: CASSRQGEGYGYTF. The CDR3 DNA sequence: TGTGCCAGCAGTAGACAGGGGGAAGGCTATGGCTACACCTTC.

This clone appeared once. The J gene is TRBJ2-1, the V gene TRBV29-1; TRBD2 matches 8 bases. CDR1 and CDR2 from the germline V gene are SQVTM and ANQGSEA. J gave up 7 bases and V 5 bases, and 7 bases lay outside the gene matches. The CDR3 has 13 amino acids. The CDR3 spells CSVFGLAGNEQFF. DNA for the CDR3: TGCAGCGTTTTTGGGCTAGCGGGTAATGAGCAGTTCTTC.

The V and J genes are TRBV4-3 and TRBJ1-6; 8 bases align to TRBD1. The CDR3 is 16 residues long. V was pared by 0 bases and J by 9 bases, with 7 bases of the junction left unmatched. CDR1 and CDR2 (germline): LGHNA, YSLEER. Here the CDR3 DNA reads TGCGCCAGCAGCCAAGACGGGACAGGTCTCGGTTCACCCCTCCACTTT. It is translated as CASSQDGTGLGSPLHF.

The V call is TRBV10-3, the J call TRBJ1-3; 8 bases align to TRBD1. Germline V gives CDR1 ENHRY, CDR2 SYGVKD. Losses at the gene ends were 5 bases for V and 0 bases for J; bases not matched to a gene: 3. The CDR3 totals 15 residues. The DNA of the CDR3 is TGTGCCATCAGTTCGGACAGGGACTCTGGAAACACCATATATTTT. As protein: CAISSDRDSGNTIYF.

A word on this clone: Other nucleotide sequences from this sample produce the same CDR3. This chain links TRBV5-3 with TRBJ2-3; D might be TRBD1 (6 bases). TRBV5-3 is an ORF; its function is uncertain. The CDR3 sequence is 14 residues long. Deletions cut 0 bases from V and 1 base from J, with 6 bases between. Written as DNA, the CDR3 is TGTGCCAGAAGCTTGGGACAGGGCACAGATACGCAGTATTTT. Protein product: CARSLGQGTDTQYF.

The CDR3 DNA reads TGTGCCAGCATAGGTGTCGAGGACTACGAGCAGTACTTC. It codes for CASIGVEDYEQYF. The chain couples TRBV2 to TRBJ2-7; D gene unclear. From germline, CDR1 is SNHLY and CDR2 FYNNEI. The CDR3 runs 13 residues. Trimming left V 7 bases short and J 3 bases short, with 13 bases between.

This clone was counted a few times. The chain uses TRBV7-9 and TRBJ2-1; TRBD2 might be the D (6 bases). V gave up 5 bases and J gave up 1 base, with 12 bases separating them. The CDR3 extends over 15 amino acids. Germline V CDR1 and CDR2: SEHNR, FQNEAQ (reference sequence). The CDR3 loop reads CASSRGGRSYNEQFF. CDR3 coding DNA: TGTGCCAGCAGCCGTGGGGGGAGGTCCTACAATGAGCAGTTCTTC.

The chain combines TRBV18 with TRBJ1-3, with 8 nucleotides matching TRBD1. The V segment lost 2 bases and the J segment 0 bases; nucleotides outside the gene matches: 3. The CDR3 has 16 residues. Germline loops: CDR1 KGHSH, CDR2 LQKENI. The CDR3 DNA follows: TGTGCCAGCTCACCAGTCGGGACAGGCTCTGGAAACACCATATATTTT. Translated: CASSPVGTGSGNTIYF.

The gene calls are TRBV6-5 and TRBJ1-1; D is unclear. Looked up from germline, CDR1 is MNHEY and CDR2 is SVGAGI. Trimming removed 4 bases at V and 4 bases at J, with 10 bases between. This CDR3 is 13 amino acids long. The CDR3 DNA reads as TGTGCCAGCAGTTGGCGTGGAGGCACTGAAGCTTTCTTT. Translating it yields CASSWRGGTEAFF.

This chain links TRBV6-5 with TRBJ2-3, with TRBD1 as a possible D gene (5 bases). CDR3 size: 13 residues. Trimming removed 6 bases from V and 1 base from J, with 8 bases in between. Germline V lookup: CDR1 MNHEY, CDR2 SVGAGI. CDR3 region: CASRETGTDTQYF. CDR3 nucleotide sequence: TGTGCCAGCAGGGAGACAGGCACAGATACGCAGTATTTT.

This clone was detected a few times. The sample contains more than one DNA sequence encoding this CDR3. The genes are TRBV18 and TRBJ2-3, with D possibly matching TRBD2 (5 bases). CDR3 length equals 15 residues. Germline V gene sequence: CDR1 KGHSH, CDR2 LQKENI. The ends were cut back, 1 base at V and 0 bases at J, with 8 bases in the middle. CDR3 in amino acids: CASSPLAGSTDTQYF. The CDR3 nucleotides read TGTGCCAGCTCACCACTGGCGGGTAGCACAGATACGCAGTATTTT.

V usage is TRBV5-1 and J usage is TRBJ2-1, with a tentative D call TRBD2 (5 bases). CDR3 length equals 15 residues. The germline CDR1 and CDR2 sequences are SGHRS and YFSETQ. V lost 4 bases, J lost 9 bases, and 20 bases lay in between. The CDR3 reads CASSPTGLAVGEQFF. For the CDR3, the DNA is TGCGCCAGCAGCCCTACGGGCCTAGCAGTCGGTGAGCAGTTCTTC.

The V gene is TRBV3-1 (or the pseudogene TRBV3-2), the J gene TRBJ2-3, with 11 bases aligning to TRBD2. J gave up 6 bases and V 3 bases, and 8 bases lay outside the gene matches. The CDR3 length is 16 residues. Germline-derived CDR1 and CDR2 are LGHDT and YNNKEL (reference sequence). The CDR3 nucleotides are TGTGCCAGCAGCCAGCTTCTAGCGGGGGGACTTGATACGCAGTATTTT. Residues: CASSQLLAGGLDTQYF.

The chain combines TRBV7-2 with TRBJ2-3; D remains ambiguous. The germline gives CDR1 SGHTA, CDR2 FQGNSA. The CDR3 totals 13 residues. Trimming shortened V by 0 bases and J by 6 bases, and 7 bases separated the two germline ends. CDR3 nucleotides: TGTGCCAGCAGCTTAGCCCCCCCGGATACGCAGTATTTT. It is translated as CASSLAPPDTQYF.

J is TRBJ2-3 and V is TRBV9; D is possibly TRBD1 (6 bases). Per germline, CDR1 SGDLS and CDR2 YYNGEE. The CDR3 extends over 15 amino acids. V lost 0 bases to trimming and J lost 1 base, with 9 bases between them. The DNA of the CDR3 is TGTGCCAGCAGCGTAGCACAGGGACGCACAGATACGCAGTATTTT. It translates to CASSVAQGRTDTQYF.

The rearrangement joins TRBV5-6 to TRBJ2-2, with D perhaps TRBD1 (7 bases). Germline V gives CDR1 SGHDT, CDR2 YYEEEE. CDR3 size: 15 residues. The V end was cut by 4 bases, the J end by 5 bases, with 15 bases between. CDR3 DNA: TGTGCCAGCAGCGCGGGACAGCTAAGTACCGGGGAGCTGTTTTTT. Translation: CASSAGQLSTGELFF.

The chain employs TRBV7-2 and TRBJ2-7, with D tentatively TRBD2 (5 bases). The germline V gene encodes CDR1 SGHTA and CDR2 FQGNSA. The CDR3 spans 14 residues. Trimming cost V 6 bases and J 2 bases, with 14 bases left between them. As DNA, the CDR3 is TGTGCCAGCAGTAAAGACTATGGGGCCTACGAGCAGTACTTC. It codes for CASSKDYGAYEQYF. The entire variable domain, with the rest obtained from reference TRBV7-2 and TRBJ2-7, is as follows: GAGVSQSPSNKVTEKGKDVELRCDPISGHTALYWYRQSLGQGLEFLIYFQGNSAPDKSGLPSDRFSAERTGGSVSTLTIQRTQQEDSAVYLCASSKDYGAYEQYFGPGTRLTVT.

The V gene is TRBV19, the J gene TRBJ2-5, with 9 bases matching TRBD1. The J call is doubtful: the DNA matches TRBJ2-7 better. Germline V gene lookup returns CDR1 LNHDA and CDR2 SQIVND (reference sequence). This CDR3 has 13 amino acids. The CDR3 reads CASSTGQGYEQYF. The CDR3 DNA reads TGTGCCAGTAGTACCGGACAGGGGTACGAGCAGTACTTC.

The chain carries TRBV5-5 and TRBJ2-7, with a possible D match to TRBD2 (5 bases). The V gene's germline CDR1 is SGHKS and CDR2 YYEKEE (reference sequence). V lost 4 bases and J lost 3, with 17 bases in between. The CDR3 consists of 15 residues. CDR3 sequence: CASSGLGNLGYEQYF. The CDR3 DNA sequence: TGTGCCAGCAGCGGCCTCGGGAATTTGGGCTACGAGCAGTACTTC.